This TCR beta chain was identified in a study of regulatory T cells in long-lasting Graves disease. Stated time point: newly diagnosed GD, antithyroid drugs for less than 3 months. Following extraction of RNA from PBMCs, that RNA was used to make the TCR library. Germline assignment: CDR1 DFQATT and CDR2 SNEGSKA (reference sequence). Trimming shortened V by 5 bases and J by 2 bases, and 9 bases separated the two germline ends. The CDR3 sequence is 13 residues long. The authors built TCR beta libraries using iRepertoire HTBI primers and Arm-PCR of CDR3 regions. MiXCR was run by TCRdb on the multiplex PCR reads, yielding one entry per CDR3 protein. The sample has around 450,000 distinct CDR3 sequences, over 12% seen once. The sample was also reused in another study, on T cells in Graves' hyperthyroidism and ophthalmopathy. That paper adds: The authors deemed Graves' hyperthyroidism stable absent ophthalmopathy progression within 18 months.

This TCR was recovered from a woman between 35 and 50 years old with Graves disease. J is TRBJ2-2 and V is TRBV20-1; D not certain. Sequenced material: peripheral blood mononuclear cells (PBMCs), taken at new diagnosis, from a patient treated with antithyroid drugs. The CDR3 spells CSASGGNTGELFF. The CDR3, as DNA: TGCAGTGCTTCCGGTGGCAACACCGGGGAGCTGTTTTTT.